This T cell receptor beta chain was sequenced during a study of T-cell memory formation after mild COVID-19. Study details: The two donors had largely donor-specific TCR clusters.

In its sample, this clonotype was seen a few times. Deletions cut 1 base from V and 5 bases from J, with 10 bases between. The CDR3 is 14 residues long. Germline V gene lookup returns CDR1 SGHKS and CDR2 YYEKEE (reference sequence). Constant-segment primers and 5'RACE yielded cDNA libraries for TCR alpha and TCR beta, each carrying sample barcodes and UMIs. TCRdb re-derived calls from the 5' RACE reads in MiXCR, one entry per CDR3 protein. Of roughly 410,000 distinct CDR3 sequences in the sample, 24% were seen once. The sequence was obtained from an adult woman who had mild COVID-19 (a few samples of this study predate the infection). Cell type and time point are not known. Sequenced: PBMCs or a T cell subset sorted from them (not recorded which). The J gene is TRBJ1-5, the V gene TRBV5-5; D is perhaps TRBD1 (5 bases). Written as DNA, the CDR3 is TGTGCCAGCAGCTTGACAGGCACTGATCAGCCCCAGCATTTT. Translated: CASSLTGTDQPQHF.